These 21 T cell receptor beta chains were all obtained from the same sample, sequenced in a study of blood T cell repertoires in COVID-19. Only in-frame clones appear in the TCRdb table, and some are missing; sequencing was by immunoSEQ multiplex PCR. The sample has a few hundred thousand clones, roughly 88% seen once; the top ten hold under 3.5%. Input material: peripheral blood. These receptors were taken from a woman aged 25 to 39 with COVID-19, enrolled during active disease.

This chain joins TRBV3-1 (or the pseudogene TRBV3-2) and TRBJ2-7, with D possibly being TRBD1 (6 bases). The germline V gene has CDR1 LGHDT and CDR2 YNNKEL (reference sequence). This CDR3 is built from 16 residues. The ends were cut back, 1 base at V and 0 bases at J, with 13 bases in the middle. CDR3 in amino acids: CASSQGLDSFSYEQYF. CDR3 DNA: TGTGCCAGCAGCCAAGGATTGGACAGTTTCTCCTACGAGCAGTACTTC.

V is TRBV27 and J is TRBJ2-1, with 10 bases lining up with TRBD2. The germline CDR1 and CDR2 sequences are MNHEY and SMNVEV (reference sequence). Trimming cost V 9 bases and J 4 bases; bases outside gene matches: 12. The CDR3 is 16 amino acids. CDR3 sequence (DNA): TGTGCCAGTTTCCCGGGACTAGCGCAGTATTACAATGAGCAGTTCTTC. It codes for CASFPGLAQYYNEQFF.

This chain uses TRBV29-1 with TRBJ1-1; 7 nucleotides agree with TRBD1. The CDR3 length is 13 residues. V trimming: 4 bases; J trimming: 7 bases; junction bases outside the gene matches: 9. Germline CDR1 and CDR2: SQVTM and ANQGSEA. CDR3 coding DNA: TGCAGCGTTGCTAAGGGACAGAGAAGTGAAGCTTTCTTT. Its protein product is CSVAKGQRSEAFF.

V gene TRBV7-2 combines with J gene TRBJ1-1, with D unresolved. This CDR3 is 13 amino acids long. Germline CDR1 and CDR2: SGHTA and FQGNSA. V was pared by 5 bases and J by 0 bases, with 7 bases between. CDR3 protein: CASSSGVNTEAFF. The CDR3 DNA is TGTGCCAGCAGCAGCGGGGTGAACACTGAAGCTTTCTTT.

This clone was observed once. The rearrangement uses TRBV10-3 and TRBJ2-2; TRBD1 matches 8 bases. The CDR3 length is 17 residues. J lost 0 bases, V lost 2 bases, and 5 bases had no gene match. Germline CDR1 reads ENHRY; CDR2 reads SYGVKD. The chain's CDR3 is CAISEPGQAANTGELFF. CDR3 in DNA: TGTGCCATCAGTGAGCCGGGACAGGCCGCGAACACCGGGGAGCTGTTTTTT.

In the case of this clone: The sample has other DNA sequences that encode this CDR3 too. This rearrangement joins TRBV2 to TRBJ2-7; no clear D gene. V was clipped by 4 bases and J by 2 bases, with 3 bases between them. The length of the CDR3 is 11 residues. Germline V lookup: CDR1 SNHLY, CDR2 FYNNEI. CDR3 sequence: CASSVTYEQYF. CDR3 DNA sequence: TGTGCCAGCAGTGTAACCTACGAGCAGTACTTC.

The J gene is TRBJ1-1, the V gene TRBV19, with D possibly TRBD1 on 5 matching bases. The CDR3 contains 13 residues. Germline CDR1 LNHDA, CDR2 SQIVND (reference sequence). Trimming left V 7 bases short and J 6 bases short, with 15 bases between. The CDR3 coding sequence is TGTGCCAGTACCATGGGGGGTACAGCTGAAGCTTTCTTT. Translation: CASTMGGTAEAFF.

Only a few counts were recorded for this clone. In nucleotides, the CDR3 is TGTGCCAGCAGCAAAACAGGGGGTCAGAGGCAGCCCCAGCATTTT. It encodes CASSKTGGQRQPQHF. The chain is built from TRBV27 and TRBJ1-5, with 8 bases lining up with TRBD1. The CDR3 spans 15 residues. With V trimmed by 6 bases and J by 7 bases, 11 bases remained unmatched. In germline, CDR1 is MNHEY, CDR2 SMNVEV (reference sequence).

The chain couples TRBV5-4 to TRBJ1-2; D is possibly TRBD1 (6 bases). V shed 2 bases and J shed 7 bases, with 12 bases lying between them. Germline CDR1 SGHNT, CDR2 YYREEE (reference sequence). The CDR3 has 13 residues. CDR3 coding DNA: TGTGCCAGCAGCTTAGGACAGCTCGGTGGCTACACCTTC. Protein: CASSLGQLGGYTF. Variable domain in full (rest from reference TRBV5-4 and TRBJ1-2): ETGVTQSPTHLIKTRGQQVTLRCSSQSGHNTVSWYQQALGQGPQFIFQYYREEENGRGNFPPRFSGLQFPNYSSELNVNALELDDSALYLCASSLGQLGGYTFGSGTRLTVV.

The rearrangement joins TRBV10-3 to TRBJ2-2; 7 nucleotides line up with TRBD1. The CDR3 sequence is 15 residues long. The J segment lost 6 bases and the V segment lost 3 bases, leaving 7 bases of the junction unmatched. Germline V gives CDR1 ENHRY, CDR2 SYGVKD. The CDR3: CAISELQGSAGELFF. As DNA, the CDR3 is TGTGCCATCAGTGAATTACAGGGGAGCGCCGGGGAGCTGTTTTTT.

Only a few counts were recorded for this clone. The chain couples TRBV7-9 to TRBJ2-1; 9 bases map to TRBD1. Germline trimming cut 2 bases from V and 7 bases from J; bases unmatched to any gene: 15. Germline assignment: CDR1 SEHNR and CDR2 FQNEAQ (reference sequence). This CDR3 is 18 amino acids long. For the CDR3, the DNA is TGTGCCAGCAGCTTACGGGGCGGGGGACAGGGTATGATTAATGAGCAGTTCTTC. It is translated as CASSLRGGGQGMINEQFF.

V usage is TRBV6-5 and J usage is TRBJ2-1, with a tentative D call TRBD1 (6 bases). This CDR3 comprises 15 residues. The V gene's germline CDR1 is MNHEY and CDR2 SVGAGI. Trimming pared 2 bases from V and 0 bases from J, leaving 8 bases between. CDR3 protein: CASSYGGSSYNEQFF. In nucleotides, the CDR3 is TGTGCCAGCAGTTACGGGGGCTCCTCCTACAATGAGCAGTTCTTC.

The chain joins TRBV3-1 (or the pseudogene TRBV3-2) to TRBJ1-1; 12 nucleotides agree with TRBD1. In germline, CDR1 is LGHDT, CDR2 YNNKEL (reference sequence). Trimming removed 2 bases from V and 4 bases from J; junction bases left unmatched: 5. This CDR3 contains 16 residues. This CDR3 is CASSQPGQGARTEAFF. The CDR3 DNA follows: TGTGCCAGCAGCCAACCGGGACAGGGGGCCCGCACTGAAGCTTTCTTT.

The rearrangement links TRBV9 to TRBJ1-1; 9 bases match TRBD1. CDR3 length equals 15 residues. CDR1 and CDR2 (germline): SGDLS, YYNGEE. Trimming cost V 0 bases and J 4 bases; bases outside gene matches: 4. For the CDR3, the DNA is TGTGCCAGCAGCGTAGGGGAGACAGGGGGCACTGAAGCTTTCTTT. It encodes CASSVGETGGTEAFF.

This clone occurred once. The chain combines TRBV28 with TRBJ1-2, with D perhaps TRBD1 (6 bases). This CDR3 is 15 amino acids long. V lost 5 bases, J lost 5 bases, and 18 bases lay in between. Germline CDR1 reads MDHEN; CDR2 reads SYDVKM. CDR3 amino acids: CASSEGVGSPYGYTF. CDR3 bases: TGTGCCAGCAGTGAGGGGGTAGGGAGTCCTTATGGCTACACCTTC.

The rearrangement links TRBV5-1 to TRBJ1-2; 11 bases are a match to TRBD1. The V and J ends lost 0 bases and 6 bases, in that order; junction bases with no gene match: 1. The CDR3 is made up of 14 amino acids. Germline V CDR1 and CDR2: SGHRS, YFSETQ. The CDR3 sequence: CASSLGTGGNGYTF. CDR3 nucleotide sequence: TGCGCCAGCAGCTTGGGGACAGGGGGCAATGGCTACACCTTC.

This sequence joins TRBV7-6 and TRBJ2-7; TRBD2 is a possible D gene (5 bases). Germline loops: CDR1 SGHVS, CDR2 FNYEAQ. The CDR3 has 13 amino acids. V was pared by 1 base and J by 4 bases, with 8 bases between. Here the CDR3 DNA reads TGTGCCAGCAGCTTAGGTGGACTGTACGAGCAGTACTTC. Amino acids: CASSLGGLYEQYF.

The V gene is TRBV18, the J gene TRBJ2-2; D is uncertain. V dropped 4 bases and J dropped 0 bases, with 6 bases sitting between them. The CDR3 consists of 14 residues. Germline CDR1 reads KGHSH; CDR2 reads LQKENI. The CDR3 reads CASSREANTGELFF. CDR3 DNA sequence: TGTGCCAGCTCACGCGAGGCGAACACCGGGGAGCTGTTTTTT.

The count of this clone is one. The chain employs TRBV3-1 (or the pseudogene TRBV3-2) and TRBJ1-1; 7 bases map to TRBD1. Germline loops: CDR1 LGHDT, CDR2 YNNKEL (reference sequence). Trimming took 4 bases from V and 3 from J; bases not matched to a gene: 8. The CDR3 totals 15 residues. This CDR3 reads CASSPSRGGYTEAFF. In nucleotides, the CDR3 is TGTGCCAGCAGCCCTTCGAGAGGGGGCTACACTGAAGCTTTCTTT.

V and J are TRBV27 and TRBJ2-3; tentative D call: TRBD2 (5 bases). Germline V gives CDR1 MNHEY, CDR2 SMNVEV (reference sequence). V gave up 5 bases and J gave up 2 bases, with 11 bases separating them. The CDR3 runs 14 residues. CDR3 loop: CASSLLGPTDTQYF. CDR3 bases: TGTGCCAGCAGTCTACTAGGGCCCACAGATACGCAGTATTTT.

The chain joins TRBV27 to TRBJ1-4; a weak D match, TRBD1 (5 bases). V was cut by 2 bases and J by 5 bases, with 12 bases left in between. Per the germline V gene, CDR1 is MNHEY and CDR2 is SMNVEV (reference sequence). This CDR3 is 15 amino acids long. The CDR3 spells CASSLRAGPNEKLFF. The CDR3 coding sequence is TGTGCCAGCAGTTTACGGGCAGGGCCGAATGAAAAACTGTTTTTT.